A selection of T cell receptor beta chains follows, all from one sample in a study of T-cell reconstitution after alpha-beta-depleted transplantation in children. TCRdb redid the calling of the PCR reads with MiXCR, one entry per CDR3 protein. The table lists about 120,000 distinct CDR3 sequences, under 25% of them singletons. The material sequenced was PBMCs, mostly from graft donor cells, taken 180 days after TCRalphabeta/CD19-depleted stem cell transplant. The receptors here all came from a male patient between 2 and 15 years old who had a stem cell transplant for chronic granulomatous disease, so the T cells may come from the graft donor. CDR3s include the opening cysteine and the closing phenylalanine or tryptophan. Fields, in order: clone size, D gene, V gene, J gene, CDR3 DNA, CDR3 protein. A D gene is named only where the DNA matches it firmly. Size is omitted from some rows. Given values are once, few, many or a class for expanded clones.

clone size: once
D gene: .
V gene: TRBV20-1
J gene: TRBJ2-7
CDR3 DNA: TGCAGTGCTAGAGATACGGCTAGCGCTCGGAGGGAGCAGTACTTC
CDR3 protein: CSARDTASARREQYF

clone size: few
D gene: .
V gene: TRBV7-3
J gene: TRBJ2-3
CDR3 DNA: TGTGCCAGCAGTACAAAACTAGACTACACAGATACGCAGTATTTT
CDR3 protein: CASSTKLDYTDTQYF

clone size: .
D gene: TRBD2
V gene: TRBV29-1
J gene: TRBJ2-3
CDR3 DNA: TGCAGCGTTGAAGATCAGGCTAGCGGGAGGTTACCAGATACGCAGTATTTT
CDR3 protein: CSVEDQASGRLPDTQYF

clone size: many
D gene: .
V gene: TRBV12-3/TRBV12-4
J gene: TRBJ1-2
CDR3 DNA: TGTGCCAGCAGTCGTCCATGGGGCTATGGCTACACCTTC
CDR3 protein: CASSRPWGYGYTF

clone size: many
D gene: .
V gene: TRBV19
J gene: TRBJ2-2
CDR3 DNA: TGTGCGACGATTGGCACCGGGGAGCTGTTTTTT
CDR3 protein: CATIGTGELFF

clone size: many
D gene: TRBD1
V gene: TRBV12-3/TRBV12-4
J gene: TRBJ2-7
CDR3 DNA: TGTGCCAGCAGTCACACTCGGACAGGGCTCTACGAGCAGTACTTC
CDR3 protein: CASSHTRTGLYEQYF

clone size: many
D gene: .
V gene: TRBV5-1
J gene: TRBJ2-5
CDR3 DNA: TGCGCCAGCAGCTTGGGGCAGCAAGAGACCCAGTACTTC
CDR3 protein: CASSLGQQETQYF

clone size: few
D gene: .
V gene: TRBV5-1
J gene: TRBJ2-7
CDR3 DNA: TGCGCCAGCAGCTTGGCCGGTTTAGGCGAGCAGTACTTC
CDR3 protein: CASSLAGLGEQYF

clone size: .
D gene: TRBD1
V gene: TRBV27
J gene: TRBJ2-7
CDR3 DNA: TGTGCCAGCAGATCCTGGGACAGGCAGTGGGAGCAGTACTTC
CDR3 protein: CASRSWDRQWEQYF

clone size: .
D gene: .
V gene: TRBV7-2
J gene: TRBJ2-3
CDR3 DNA: TGTGCCAGCAGCTTAAGAGGTCGGGAGACCACAGATACGCAGTATTTT
CDR3 protein: CASSLRGRETTDTQYF

clone size: few
D gene: .
V gene: TRBV12-3/TRBV12-4
J gene: TRBJ1-4
CDR3 DNA: TGTGCCAGCAGTTTTTTGACTGAAAAACTGTTTTTT
CDR3 protein: CASSFLTEKLFF

clone size: once
D gene: TRBD1
V gene: TRBV7-9
J gene: TRBJ1-2
CDR3 DNA: TGTGCCAGCAGCCCGCGGGACAGACCTAACTATGGCTACACCTTC
CDR3 protein: CASSPRDRPNYGYTF

clone size: many
D gene: .
V gene: TRBV12-3/TRBV12-4
J gene: TRBJ2-7
CDR3 DNA: TGTGCCAGCAGGGGGGCTAGCTACCGTTCCGAGCAGTACTTC
CDR3 protein: CASRGASYRSEQYF

clone size: many
D gene: .
V gene: TRBV3-1
J gene: TRBJ1-2
CDR3 DNA: TGTGCCAGCAGCCTGGGAGGGGTAACGTATGGCTACACCTTC
CDR3 protein: CASSLGGVTYGYTF

clone size: many
D gene: .
V gene: TRBV12-3/TRBV12-4
J gene: TRBJ1-5
CDR3 DNA: TGTGCCAGCAGTGGACGGAGCAATCAGCCCCAGCATTTT
CDR3 protein: CASSGRSNQPQHF

clone size: .
D gene: TRBD1
V gene: TRBV24-1
J gene: TRBJ2-7
CDR3 DNA: TGTGCCACCAGTGCCACGGACAGGGGGGGTGAGCAGTACTTC
CDR3 protein: CATSATDRGGEQYF

clone size: many
D gene: TRBD1
V gene: TRBV12-3/TRBV12-4
J gene: TRBJ2-1
CDR3 DNA: TGTGCCAGCAGCCCTGCAGAGGGACAGGGCGGTGAGCAGTTCTTC
CDR3 protein: CASSPAEGQGGEQFF

clone size: many
D gene: TRBD2
V gene: TRBV20-1
J gene: TRBJ2-7
CDR3 DNA: TGCAGTGCTAGGGGGGCGGGGGGCTACGAGCAGTACTTC
CDR3 protein: CSARGAGGYEQYF

clone size: .
D gene: .
V gene: TRBV4-2
J gene: TRBJ2-1
CDR3 DNA: TGTGCCAGCAGCCCCCACGCCGCCCCCTACAATGAGCAGTTCTTC
CDR3 protein: CASSPHAAPYNEQFF

clone size: .
D gene: .
V gene: TRBV20-1
J gene: TRBJ2-7
CDR3 DNA: TGCAGTACTAGAGACCCGGGGAGTCCCTACGAGCAGTACTTC
CDR3 protein: CSTRDPGSPYEQYF

clone size: medium-sized
D gene: .
V gene: TRBV10-2
J gene: TRBJ2-1
CDR3 DNA: TGCGCCAGCAGTGCTACTACCAATGAGCAGTTCTTC
CDR3 protein: CASSATTNEQFF

clone size: many
D gene: .
V gene: TRBV28
J gene: TRBJ1-5
CDR3 DNA: TGTGCCAGCAGTAGGACGTTTAGCAATCAGCCCCAGCATTTT
CDR3 protein: CASSRTFSNQPQHF

clone size: .
D gene: TRBD1
V gene: TRBV5-1
J gene: TRBJ2-7
CDR3 DNA: TGCGCCAGCAGCTTTACACAGGGGGCAATCTACGAGCAGTACTTC
CDR3 protein: CASSFTQGAIYEQYF

clone size: .
D gene: TRBD1
V gene: TRBV20-1
J gene: TRBJ2-3
CDR3 DNA: TGCAGTGCCCAGGGGACAGAGGGGGTGGATACGCAGTATTTT
CDR3 protein: CSAQGTEGVDTQYF

clone size: few
D gene: .
V gene: TRBV18
J gene: TRBJ2-6
CDR3 DNA: TGTGCCAGCTCACCATTAGGCTCTGGGGCCAACGTCCTGACTTTC
CDR3 protein: CASSPLGSGANVLTF

clone size: .
D gene: TRBD2
V gene: TRBV20-1
J gene: TRBJ2-1
CDR3 DNA: TGCAGTGCTAGAGATATGGTAGCGGGAGGGAAGGGGAAAAATGAGCAGTTCTTC
CDR3 protein: CSARDMVAGGKGKNEQFF

clone size: .
D gene: .
V gene: TRBV10-3
J gene: TRBJ2-1
CDR3 DNA: TGTGCCATCAGGGGGGGGGCAGGGAGCAATGAGCAGTTCTTC
CDR3 protein: CAIRGGAGSNEQFF

clone size: .
D gene: .
V gene: TRBV12-3/TRBV12-4
J gene: TRBJ2-1
CDR3 DNA: TGTGCCAGCAGTTTCCCGCCTCCTAGGCTTCTCTACAATGAGCAGTTCTTC
CDR3 protein: CASSFPPPRLLYNEQFF

clone size: many
D gene: TRBD1
V gene: TRBV20-1
J gene: TRBJ2-4
CDR3 DNA: TGCAGTGCTAGAGATTCCAACAGGGGCAACATTCAGTACTTC
CDR3 protein: CSARDSNRGNIQYF

clone size: .
D gene: .
V gene: TRBV7-2
J gene: TRBJ1-2
CDR3 DNA: TGTGCCAGCAGCCAAGGGATCGGGGTTCGGTCTGGCTACACCTTC
CDR3 protein: CASSQGIGVRSGYTF

clone size: .
D gene: .
V gene: TRBV20-1
J gene: TRBJ2-5
CDR3 DNA: TGCAGTGCTAGAGACACATCATCTTCGACCCAGTACTTC
CDR3 protein: CSARDTSSSTQYF

clone size: few
D gene: .
V gene: TRBV20-1
J gene: TRBJ2-1
CDR3 DNA: TGCAGTGCTCCCTCCGGGACGGCCTACAATGAGCAGTTCTTC
CDR3 protein: CSAPSGTAYNEQFF

clone size: .
D gene: TRBD2
V gene: TRBV12-3/TRBV12-4
J gene: TRBJ2-5
CDR3 DNA: TGTGCCAGCGGACTAGAAGAGACCCAGTACTTC
CDR3 protein: CASGLEETQYF

clone size: .
D gene: .
V gene: TRBV4-1
J gene: TRBJ2-7
CDR3 DNA: TGCGCCAGCAGCCAAACAGCTTTGCCGGGCTACGAGCAGTACTTC
CDR3 protein: CASSQTALPGYEQYF

clone size: many
D gene: .
V gene: TRBV7-2
J gene: TRBJ2-3
CDR3 DNA: TGTGCCAGCAGCTACCGGTGGGGGTCACAAAGCACAGATACGCAGTATTTT
CDR3 protein: CASSYRWGSQSTDTQYF

clone size: many
D gene: .
V gene: TRBV3-1
J gene: TRBJ2-3
CDR3 DNA: TGTGCCAGCAGCCAACCGACACACCGAGGCACAGATACGCAGTATTTT
CDR3 protein: CASSQPTHRGTDTQYF

clone size: few
D gene: .
V gene: TRBV6-6
J gene: TRBJ2-1
CDR3 DNA: TGTGCCAGCAGTTACCAGGTTACCAATGAGCAGTTCTTC
CDR3 protein: CASSYQVTNEQFF

clone size: .
D gene: .
V gene: TRBV20-1
J gene: TRBJ2-1
CDR3 DNA: TGCAGTGCCCCGGGACCCTCCTACAATGAGCAGTTCTTC
CDR3 protein: CSAPGPSYNEQFF

clone size: many
D gene: .
V gene: TRBV12-3/TRBV12-4
J gene: TRBJ2-3
CDR3 DNA: TGTGCCAGCAACCTCTCGGGGGACGATACGCAGTATTTT
CDR3 protein: CASNLSGDDTQYF

clone size: .
D gene: .
V gene: TRBV5-5
J gene: TRBJ2-7
CDR3 DNA: TGTGCCAGCAGCTTGGCGGTGACGGGAGCGAACTCCTACGAGCAGTACTTC
CDR3 protein: CASSLAVTGANSYEQYF

clone size: .
D gene: TRBD2
V gene: TRBV9
J gene: TRBJ2-1
CDR3 DNA: TGTGCCAGCAGCCTACAATGGAGGCTAGCGGGAGGCATTGAGCAGTTCTTC
CDR3 protein: CASSLQWRLAGGIEQFF

clone size: few
D gene: TRBD1
V gene: TRBV29-1
J gene: TRBJ1-2
CDR3 DNA: TGCAGCGTTACCACAGGGGTTAACTATGGCTACACCTTC
CDR3 protein: CSVTTGVNYGYTF

clone size: .
D gene: .
V gene: TRBV4-2
J gene: TRBJ2-7
CDR3 DNA: TGTGCCAGCAGCCAAGATATGGGGTACTACGAGCAGTACTTC
CDR3 protein: CASSQDMGYYEQYF

clone size: few
D gene: .
V gene: TRBV12-5
J gene: TRBJ2-2
CDR3 DNA: TGTGCTAGTGGTTTGGCCCCCCCCTTCCCCGGGGAGCTGTTTTTT
CDR3 protein: CASGLAPPFPGELFF

clone size: few
D gene: TRBD2
V gene: TRBV5-1
J gene: TRBJ2-7
CDR3 DNA: TGCGCCAGCACCTCAGGTGTCATAGCGGGAGGGAGCTACGAGCAGTACTTC
CDR3 protein: CASTSGVIAGGSYEQYF

clone size: many
D gene: TRBD2
V gene: TRBV7-2
J gene: TRBJ2-1
CDR3 DNA: TGTGCCAGCAGCTCCCGGTGGGGGGGAGACCCTGAGCAGTTCTTC
CDR3 protein: CASSSRWGGDPEQFF

clone size: .
D gene: .
V gene: TRBV7-2
J gene: TRBJ2-7
CDR3 DNA: TGTGCCAGCAGCTTGGGGGCCCGTGGCTACGAGCAGTACTTC
CDR3 protein: CASSLGARGYEQYF

clone size: many
D gene: TRBD1
V gene: TRBV12-3/TRBV12-4
J gene: TRBJ1-1
CDR3 DNA: TGTGCCAGCAGTTCCTACAGGGGTGGCACTGAAGCTTTCTTT
CDR3 protein: CASSSYRGGTEAFF

clone size: .
D gene: .
V gene: TRBV7-2
J gene: TRBJ2-3
CDR3 DNA: TGTGCCAGCAGTCAGGCAGTAGATACGCAGTATTTT
CDR3 protein: CASSQAVDTQYF

clone size: many
D gene: .
V gene: TRBV27
J gene: TRBJ2-7
CDR3 DNA: TGTGCCAGCAGTAGATACGGGAGATACGAGCAGTACTTC
CDR3 protein: CASSRYGRYEQYF

clone size: .
D gene: TRBD2
V gene: TRBV2
J gene: TRBJ2-2
CDR3 DNA: TGTGCCAGCAGCAAAGCCCCGGGGACTACTCTCACCGGGGAGCTGTTTTTT
CDR3 protein: CASSKAPGTTLTGELFF

clone size: many
D gene: TRBD1
V gene: TRBV10-3
J gene: TRBJ2-7
CDR3 DNA: TGTGCCACCGGTCCGGGACAGGGCGTTTTAGCCGGCTACGAGCAGTACTTC
CDR3 protein: CATGPGQGVLAGYEQYF

clone size: once
D gene: .
V gene: TRBV9
J gene: TRBJ1-2
CDR3 DNA: TGTGCCAGCAGCGTATGGGACGGAGCGATCTATGGCTACACCTTC
CDR3 protein: CASSVWDGAIYGYTF

clone size: many
D gene: TRBD1
V gene: TRBV9
J gene: TRBJ2-7
CDR3 DNA: TGTGCCAGCAGTTATTCCGGGACAGATGACGAGCAGTACTTC
CDR3 protein: CASSYSGTDDEQYF

clone size: many
D gene: .
V gene: TRBV20-1
J gene: TRBJ2-7
CDR3 DNA: TGCAGTGCTAGAGATCGTAGAGGGGTTTTTGGACACGAGCAGTACTTC
CDR3 protein: CSARDRRGVFGHEQYF

clone size: .
D gene: .
V gene: TRBV11-2
J gene: TRBJ2-7
CDR3 DNA: TGTGCCAGCAGCTTTTTTGATAGACACGAGCAGTACTTC
CDR3 protein: CASSFFDRHEQYF

clone size: many
D gene: TRBD2
V gene: TRBV20-1
J gene: TRBJ2-1
CDR3 DNA: TGCAGTGCCCCTAGACTAGCGGGGGGTTACAATGAGCAGTTCTTC
CDR3 protein: CSAPRLAGGYNEQFF

clone size: .
D gene: .
V gene: TRBV20-1
J gene: TRBJ2-7
CDR3 DNA: TGCAGTGCTACCGCGACCGCCAGTCCCAGGTACGAGCAGTACTTC
CDR3 protein: CSATATASPRYEQYF

clone size: many
D gene: .
V gene: TRBV12-3/TRBV12-4
J gene: TRBJ1-6
CDR3 DNA: TGTGCCAGCAGTTTGCGGGTAGGGCTCGAGTATAATTCACCCCTCCACTTT
CDR3 protein: CASSLRVGLEYNSPLHF

clone size: .
D gene: .
V gene: TRBV2
J gene: TRBJ2-3
CDR3 DNA: TGTGCCAGCAGTGATGGGCGGGCAGATACGCAGTATTTT
CDR3 protein: CASSDGRADTQYF